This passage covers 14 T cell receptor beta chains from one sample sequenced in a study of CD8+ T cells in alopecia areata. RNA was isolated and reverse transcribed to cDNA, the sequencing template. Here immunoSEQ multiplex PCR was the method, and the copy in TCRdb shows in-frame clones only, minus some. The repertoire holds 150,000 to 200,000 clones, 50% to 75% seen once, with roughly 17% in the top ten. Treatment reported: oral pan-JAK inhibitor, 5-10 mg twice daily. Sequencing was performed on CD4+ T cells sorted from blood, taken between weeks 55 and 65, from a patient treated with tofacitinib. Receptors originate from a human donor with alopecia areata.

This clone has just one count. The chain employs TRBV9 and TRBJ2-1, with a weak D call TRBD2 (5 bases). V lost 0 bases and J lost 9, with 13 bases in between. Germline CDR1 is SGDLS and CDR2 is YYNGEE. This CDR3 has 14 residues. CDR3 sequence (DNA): TGTGCCAGCAGCGTAGAGGAGACCCGGGGTGAGCAGTTCTTC. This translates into CASSVEETRGEQFF.

DNA for the CDR3: TGCAGCGCGTCCCGAGATACGCAGTATTTT. Protein: CSASRDTQYF. The V gene is TRBV29-1, the J gene TRBJ2-3; D not certain. Germline V lookup: CDR1 SQVTM, CDR2 ANQGSEA. Trimming removed 7 bases from V and 5 bases from J, with 7 bases in between. The CDR3 sequence is 10 residues long.

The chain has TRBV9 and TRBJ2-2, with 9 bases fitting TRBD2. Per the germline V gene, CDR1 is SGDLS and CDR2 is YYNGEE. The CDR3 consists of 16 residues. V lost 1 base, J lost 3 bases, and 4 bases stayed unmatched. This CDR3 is CASSVLAGAHTGELFF. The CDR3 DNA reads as TGTGCCAGCAGCGTATTAGCGGGGGCTCACACCGGGGAGCTGTTTTTT.

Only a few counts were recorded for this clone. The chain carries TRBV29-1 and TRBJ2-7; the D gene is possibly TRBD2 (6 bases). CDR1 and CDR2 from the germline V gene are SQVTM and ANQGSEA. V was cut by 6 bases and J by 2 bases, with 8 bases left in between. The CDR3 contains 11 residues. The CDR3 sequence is CSVRGTYEQYF. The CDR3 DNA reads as TGCAGCGTGCGGGGTACCTACGAGCAGTACTTC.

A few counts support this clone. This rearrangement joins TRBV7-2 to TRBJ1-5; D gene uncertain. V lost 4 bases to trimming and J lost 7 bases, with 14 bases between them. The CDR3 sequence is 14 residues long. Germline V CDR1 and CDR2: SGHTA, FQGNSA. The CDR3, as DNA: TGTGCCAGCAGCTCCCGTGGGGATGGGCAGCCCCAGCATTTT. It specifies CASSSRGDGQPQHF.

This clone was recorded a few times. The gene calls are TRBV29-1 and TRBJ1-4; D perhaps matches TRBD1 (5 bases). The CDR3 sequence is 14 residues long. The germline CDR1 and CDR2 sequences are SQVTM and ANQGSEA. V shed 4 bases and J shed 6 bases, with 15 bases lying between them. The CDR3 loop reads CSVGAGPGHEKLFF. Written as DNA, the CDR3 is TGCAGCGTTGGCGCGGGGCCCGGACATGAAAAACTGTTTTTT. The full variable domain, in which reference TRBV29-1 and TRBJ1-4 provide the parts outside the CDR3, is SAVISQKPSRDICQRGTSLTIQCQVDSQVTMMFWYRQQPGQSLTLIATANQGSEATYESGFVIDKFPISRPNLTFSTLTVSNMSPEDSSIYLCSVGAGPGHEKLFFGSGTQLSVL.

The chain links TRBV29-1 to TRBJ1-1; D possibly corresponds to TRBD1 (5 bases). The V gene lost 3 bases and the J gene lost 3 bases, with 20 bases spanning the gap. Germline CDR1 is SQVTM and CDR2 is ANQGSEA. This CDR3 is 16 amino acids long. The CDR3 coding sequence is TGCAGCGTTGACGGATTGCGGGGATGGGGGGACACTGAAGCTTTCTTT. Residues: CSVDGLRGWGDTEAFF.

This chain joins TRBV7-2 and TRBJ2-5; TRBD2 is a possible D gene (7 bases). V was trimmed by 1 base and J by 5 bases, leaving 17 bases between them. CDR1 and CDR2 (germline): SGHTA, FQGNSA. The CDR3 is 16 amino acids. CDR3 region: CASSLVRRGAWETQYF. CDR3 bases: TGTGCCAGCAGCTTAGTCCGCCGGGGGGCGTGGGAGACCCAGTACTTC.

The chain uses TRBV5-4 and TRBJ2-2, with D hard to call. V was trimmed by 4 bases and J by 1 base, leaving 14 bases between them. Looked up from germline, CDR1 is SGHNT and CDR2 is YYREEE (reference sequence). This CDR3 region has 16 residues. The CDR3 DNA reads TGTGCCAGCAGCCTTAAGGGCGGTCTGAACACCGGGGAGCTGTTTTTT. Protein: CASSLKGGLNTGELFF.

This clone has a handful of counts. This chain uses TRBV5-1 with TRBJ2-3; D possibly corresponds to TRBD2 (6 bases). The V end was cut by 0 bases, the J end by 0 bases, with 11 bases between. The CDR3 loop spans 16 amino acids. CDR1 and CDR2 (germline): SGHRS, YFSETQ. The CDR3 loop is CASSLEWTTSTDTQYF. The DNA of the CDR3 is TGCGCCAGCAGCTTGGAGTGGACTACTAGCACAGATACGCAGTATTTT.

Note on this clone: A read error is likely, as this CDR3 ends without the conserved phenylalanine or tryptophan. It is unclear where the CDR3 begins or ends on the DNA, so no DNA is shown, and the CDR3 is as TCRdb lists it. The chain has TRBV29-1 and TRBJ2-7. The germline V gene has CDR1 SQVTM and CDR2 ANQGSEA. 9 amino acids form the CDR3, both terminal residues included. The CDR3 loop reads CSAPGPTLP.

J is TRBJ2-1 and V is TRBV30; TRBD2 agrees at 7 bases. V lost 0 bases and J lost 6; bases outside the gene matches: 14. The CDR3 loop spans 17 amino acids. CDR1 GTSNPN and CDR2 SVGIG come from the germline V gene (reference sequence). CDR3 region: CAWSVHRSKGLVNEQFF. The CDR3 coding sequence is TGTGCCTGGAGTGTCCACCGAAGTAAAGGACTAGTCAATGAGCAGTTCTTC.

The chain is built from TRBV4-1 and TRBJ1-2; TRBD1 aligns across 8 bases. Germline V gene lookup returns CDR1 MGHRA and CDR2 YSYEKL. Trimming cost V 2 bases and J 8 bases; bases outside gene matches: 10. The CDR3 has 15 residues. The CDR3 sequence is CASSQQGQVRGGYTF. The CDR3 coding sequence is TGCGCCAGCAGCCAACAGGGACAGGTTAGGGGAGGCTACACCTTC.

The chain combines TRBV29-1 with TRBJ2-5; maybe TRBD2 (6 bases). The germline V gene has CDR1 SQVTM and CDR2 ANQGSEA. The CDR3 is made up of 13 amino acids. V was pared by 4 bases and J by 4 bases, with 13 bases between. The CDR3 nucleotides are TGCAGCGTTGTCGGCAGGGAGGTAGAGACCCAGTACTTC. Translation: CSVVGREVETQYF.